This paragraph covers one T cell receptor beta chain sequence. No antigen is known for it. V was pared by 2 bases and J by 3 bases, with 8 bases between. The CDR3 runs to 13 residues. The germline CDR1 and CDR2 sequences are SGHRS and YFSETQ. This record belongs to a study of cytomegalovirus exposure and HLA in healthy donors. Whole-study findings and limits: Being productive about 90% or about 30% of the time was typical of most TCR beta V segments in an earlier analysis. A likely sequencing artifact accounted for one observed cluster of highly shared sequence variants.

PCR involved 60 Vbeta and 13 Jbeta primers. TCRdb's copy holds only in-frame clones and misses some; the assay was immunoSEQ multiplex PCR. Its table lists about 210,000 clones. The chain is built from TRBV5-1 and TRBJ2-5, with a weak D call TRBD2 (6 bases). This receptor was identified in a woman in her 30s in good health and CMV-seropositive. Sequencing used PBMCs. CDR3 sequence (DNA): TGCGCCAGCAGCTTTACGGGGGAAGAGACCCAGTACTTC. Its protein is CASSFTGEETQYF.